Shown below are 6 T cell receptor beta chains from a single sample sequenced in a study of cytomegalovirus exposure and HLA in healthy donors. It was with 60 Vbeta and 13 Jbeta primers that the PCR ran. Profiled with immunoSEQ multiplex PCR; TCRdb holds only in-frame clones, not every one. The sample holds more than 150,000 clones, 70% to 90% seen once. The sample comprised PBMCs. These receptors were collected from a woman aged 18-29 years in good health and CMV-seropositive.

The table lists this clone with a few counts. The V and J genes are TRBV5-4 and TRBJ2-1; 10 nucleotides match TRBD2. CDR1 SGHNT and CDR2 YYREEE come from the germline V gene (reference sequence). The CDR3 has 15 amino acids. V lost 4 bases, J lost 5 bases, and 6 bases stayed unmatched. CDR3 residues: CASSPQAGGDNEQFF. The CDR3, as DNA: TGTGCCAGCAGCCCACAAGCGGGGGGGGACAATGAGCAGTTCTTC.

This clone was seen a few times. The rearrangement uses TRBV4-2 and TRBJ1-4, with 10 bases fitting TRBD1. Germline lookup yields CDR1 LGHNA and CDR2 YNFKEQ. The CDR3 runs to 16 residues. The V gene end was trimmed by 4 bases and the J gene end by 6 bases; junction bases not matched to a gene: 8. In DNA, the CDR3 is TGTGCCAGCAGCCTTAGTTTTGGACAGGGGGATGAAAAACTGTTTTTT. Translating gives CASSLSFGQGDEKLFF.

V is TRBV7-6 and J is TRBJ2-5; D remains ambiguous. Germline V gives CDR1 SGHVS, CDR2 FNYEAQ. The length of the CDR3 is 14 residues. The V end was cut by 1 base, the J end by 5 bases, with 11 bases between. CDR3 amino acids: CASSLVARRETQYF. The CDR3 nucleotides are TGTGCCAGCAGCTTAGTGGCTAGAAGGGAGACCCAGTACTTC.

This clone was seen a few times. CDR3 amino acids: CASSPGLSPNTDTQYF. The CDR3, as DNA: TGTGCCAGCAGCCCGGGACTATCCCCGAACACAGATACGCAGTATTTT. The rearrangement links TRBV7-3 to TRBJ2-3; 7 nucleotides line up with TRBD2. The ends lost 5 bases at V and 2 bases at J; junction bases unmatched: 10. The CDR3 is 16 amino acids. In germline, CDR1 is SGHTA, CDR2 FQGTGA.

This chain uses TRBV27 with TRBJ2-7; 10 bases match TRBD1. From germline, CDR1 is MNHEY and CDR2 SMNVEV (reference sequence). CDR3 length equals 18 residues. The V gene end was trimmed by 6 bases and the J gene end by 1 base; junction bases not matched to a gene: 15. CDR3 DNA sequence: TGTGCCAGCAGATCCGGGACAGGGGTCGGGGGGTCTTCCTACGAGCAGTACGTC. Translating it yields CASRSGTGVGGSSYEQYV.

V usage is TRBV7-6 and J usage is TRBJ2-6, with 8 positions matching TRBD2. The germline CDR1 and CDR2 sequences are SGHVS and FNYEAQ. The CDR3 is 20 amino acids. The ends lost 5 bases at V and 1 base at J; junction bases unmatched: 16. CDR3 DNA: TGTGCCAGCAGCGCAGGTGGTGCTGGCGGGGGGCCGTCTGGGGCCAACGTCCTGACTTTC. Translation: CASSAGGAGGGPSGANVLTF.